One sample yielded the 15 T cell receptor beta chains listed below, sequenced in a study of shared T cell receptors in the human thymus. The data were produced by immunoSEQ multiplex PCR, yet TCRdb's version contains in-frame clones alone and is incomplete. This table has about 660,000 clones, roughly 90% appearing once. This sample also belongs to another study, concerning human thymus T cells.

The specimen was thymocytes. Receptors originate from a boy under two years old with a congenital heart defect.

This sequence joins TRBV4-3 and TRBJ2-2; tentatively, D is TRBD2 (5 bases). Germline-derived CDR1 and CDR2 are LGHNA and YSLEER. Trimming removed 1 base from V and 4 bases from J, with 10 bases in between. The CDR3 spans 15 residues. The CDR3 DNA reads TGCGCCAGCAGCCAAGGAGGGCAGACCACCGGGGAGCTGTTTTTT. Its protein product is CASSQGGQTTGELFF.

The rearrangement joins TRBV6-4 to TRBJ2-1, with TRBD2 matching 9 bases. The V gene end was trimmed by 0 bases and the J gene end by 3 bases; junction bases not matched to a gene: 3. Germline CDR1 and CDR2: MRHNA and SNTAGT. The length of the CDR3 is 16 residues. In DNA, the CDR3 is TGTGCCAGCAGTGACTCGGCGACTAGCGGCTACAATGAGCAGTTCTTC. It is translated as CASSDSATSGYNEQFF.

V is TRBV4-3 and J is TRBJ2-1; 15 bases map to TRBD2. Germline V gene data show CDR1 as LGHNA and CDR2 as YSLEER. CDR3 length: 21 amino acids. Trimming cost V 4 bases and J 1 base; bases outside gene matches: 14. The CDR3 protein is CASSPTKTGLAGGSSYNEQFF. The CDR3 coding sequence is TGCGCCAGCAGCCCTACGAAAACGGGACTAGCGGGAGGCTCGTCCTACAATGAGCAGTTCTTC.

V usage is TRBV29-1 and J usage is TRBJ2-1, with TRBD2 matching 8 bases. Germline loops: CDR1 SQVTM, CDR2 ANQGSEA. CDR3 size: 13 residues. V shed 7 bases, J shed 8 bases, and the junction held 10 bases outside the gene matches. The CDR3 coding sequence is TGCAGCGCCGTGACCAGCGGGAGCCATGAGCAGTTCTTC. It encodes CSAVTSGSHEQFF.

The V call is TRBV7-8, the J call TRBJ2-5; the D gene is possibly TRBD1 (5 bases). The CDR3 sequence is 20 residues long. The V gene lost 5 bases and the J gene lost 1 base, with 29 bases spanning the gap. Germline CDR1 and CDR2: SGHVS and FQNEAQ. DNA for the CDR3: TGTGCCAGCAGCCCACCCCGGCCGCAGGGCCCGTGGCCCCCCCAAGAGACCCAGTACTTC. Translation: CASSPPRPQGPWPPQETQYF.

This chain connects TRBV5-6 to TRBJ1-1; 7 bases map to TRBD1. The J segment lost 3 bases and the V segment lost 4 bases, leaving 21 bases of the junction unmatched. The CDR3 has 19 amino acids. The germline V gene encodes CDR1 SGHDT and CDR2 YYEEEE. The CDR3: CASSIRRGQTRIGDTEAFF. The CDR3, as DNA: TGTGCCAGCAGCATCCGAAGGGGGCAGACCCGAATAGGGGACACTGAAGCTTTCTTT.

This chain links TRBV5-6 with TRBJ1-3, with TRBD1 identical over 8 bases. From germline, CDR1 is SGHDT and CDR2 YYEEEE. CDR3 length equals 14 residues. V trimming: 3 bases; J trimming: 9 bases; junction bases outside the gene matches: 8. CDR3 protein: CASSSTGAKGTIYF. CDR3 nucleotides: TGTGCCAGCAGCTCGACAGGGGCCAAGGGCACCATATATTTT.

This chain uses TRBV9 with TRBJ1-5, with D maybe TRBD1 (5 bases). Germline V gene lookup returns CDR1 SGDLS and CDR2 YYNGEE. V dropped 3 bases and J dropped 7 bases, with 14 bases sitting between them. The length of the CDR3 is 14 residues. The DNA of the CDR3 is TGTGCCAGCAGCGGGGGGGAGGGAGGACAGCCCCAGCATTTT. Its protein is CASSGGEGGQPQHF.

The rearrangement uses TRBV11-2 and TRBJ1-2; 8 nucleotides align to TRBD1. Germline CDR1 SGHAT, CDR2 FQNNGV. Trimming removed 6 bases from V and 6 bases from J; junction bases left unmatched: 12. The CDR3 has 15 amino acids. This chain's CDR3 is CASSPSQGAENGYTF. CDR3 nucleotides: TGTGCCAGCAGTCCGAGTCAGGGGGCGGAGAATGGCTACACCTTC.

This chain connects TRBV5-6 to TRBJ1-1; D may be TRBD1 (5 bases). V was cut by 0 bases and J by 1 base, with 10 bases left in between. Per the germline V gene, CDR1 is SGHDT and CDR2 is YYEEEE. CDR3 length equals 15 residues. CDR3 sequence: CASSLGRRGNTEAFF. Here the CDR3 DNA reads TGTGCCAGCAGCTTGGGGCGGAGGGGGAACACTGAAGCTTTCTTT. Together with reference TRBV5-6 and TRBJ1-1, the CDR3 gives the full variable domain: DAGVTQSPTHLIKTRGQQVTLRCSPKSGHDTVSWYQQALGQGPQFIFQYYEEEERQRGNFPDRFSGHQFPNYSSELNVNALLLGDSALYLCASSLGRRGNTEAFFGQGTRLTVV.

The genes are TRBV29-1 and TRBJ2-1; D is possibly TRBD2 (5 bases). This CDR3 is built from 11 residues. Trimming took 5 bases from V and 8 from J, leaving 10 bases between them. CDR1 and CDR2 from the germline V gene are SQVTM and ANQGSEA. The CDR3 DNA follows: TGCAGCGTTCGGGCCGGGGATGAGCAGTTCTTC. It yields the protein CSVRAGDEQFF.

The genes are TRBV11-3 and TRBJ2-1; tentatively, D is TRBD2 (6 bases). Germline lookup yields CDR1 SGHNT and CDR2 YENEEA. V dropped 5 bases and J dropped 3 bases, with 20 bases sitting between them. The CDR3 length is 17 residues. CDR3 in amino acids: CASSRFFSGLHYNEQFF. In DNA, the CDR3 is TGTGCCAGCAGCCGATTTTTCTCGGGACTTCACTACAATGAGCAGTTCTTC. Combining the CDR3 with reference TRBV11-3 and TRBJ2-1 gives the whole variable domain EAGVVQSPRYKIIEKKQPVAFWCNPISGHNTLYWYLQNLGQGPELLIRYENEEAVDDSQLPKDRFSAERLKGVDSTLKIQPAELGDSAVYLCASSRFFSGLHYNEQFFGPGTRLTVL.

The rearrangement links TRBV11-2 to TRBJ2-7, with TRBD1 matching over 12 bases. The CDR3 loop spans 18 amino acids. Germline lookup yields CDR1 SGHAT and CDR2 FQNNGV. With V trimmed by 2 bases and J by 5 bases, 13 bases remained unmatched. The CDR3 coding sequence is TGTGCCAGCAGCTTACCCCTACCGGGACAGGGGGCGCGCAACGAGCAGTACTTC. This codes for CASSLPLPGQGARNEQYF.

This chain connects TRBV30 to TRBJ2-1, with TRBD2 matching over 10 bases. The J segment lost 2 bases and the V segment lost 1 base, leaving 8 bases of the junction unmatched. Germline CDR1 and CDR2: GTSNPN and SVGIG (reference sequence). The CDR3 extends over 17 amino acids. CDR3 region: CAWSGASGSITYNEQFF. DNA for the CDR3: TGTGCCTGGAGTGGGGCTAGCGGGAGTATAACCTACAATGAGCAGTTCTTC.

V gene TRBV2 combines with J gene TRBJ1-5; a weak D match, TRBD1 (6 bases). V was clipped by 5 bases and J by 3 bases, with 17 bases between them. Germline assignment: CDR1 SNHLY and CDR2 FYNNEI. The CDR3 has 16 residues. The CDR3 protein is CASSPTGIQVNQPQHF. The CDR3 DNA reads TGTGCCAGCAGTCCTACAGGGATCCAGGTCAATCAGCCCCAGCATTTT.